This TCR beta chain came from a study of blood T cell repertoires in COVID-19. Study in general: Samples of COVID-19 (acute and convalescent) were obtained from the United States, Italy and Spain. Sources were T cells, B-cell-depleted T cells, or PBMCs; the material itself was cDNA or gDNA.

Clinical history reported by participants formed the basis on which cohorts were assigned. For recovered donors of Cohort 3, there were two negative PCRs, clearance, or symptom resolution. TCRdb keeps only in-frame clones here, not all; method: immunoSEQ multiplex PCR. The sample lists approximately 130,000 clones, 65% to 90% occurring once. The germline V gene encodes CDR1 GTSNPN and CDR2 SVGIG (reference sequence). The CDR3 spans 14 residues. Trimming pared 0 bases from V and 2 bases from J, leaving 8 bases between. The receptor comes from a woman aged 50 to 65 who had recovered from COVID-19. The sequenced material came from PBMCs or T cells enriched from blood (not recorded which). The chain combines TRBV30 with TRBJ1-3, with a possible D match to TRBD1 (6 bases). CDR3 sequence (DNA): TGTGCCTGGAGTGTAGGGGGGGCTGGAAACACCATATATTTT. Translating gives CAWSVGGAGNTIYF.